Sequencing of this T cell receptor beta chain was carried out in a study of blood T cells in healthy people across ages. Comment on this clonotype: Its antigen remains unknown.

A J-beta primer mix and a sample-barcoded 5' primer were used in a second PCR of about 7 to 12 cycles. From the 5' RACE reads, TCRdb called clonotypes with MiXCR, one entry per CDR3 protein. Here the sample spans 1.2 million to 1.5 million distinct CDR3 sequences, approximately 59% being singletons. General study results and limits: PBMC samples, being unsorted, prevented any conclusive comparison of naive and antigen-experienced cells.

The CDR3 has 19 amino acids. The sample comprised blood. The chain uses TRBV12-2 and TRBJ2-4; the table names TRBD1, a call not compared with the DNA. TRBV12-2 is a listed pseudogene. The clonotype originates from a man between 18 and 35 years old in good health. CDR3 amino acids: CASRFLGGTGKWTKNIQYF. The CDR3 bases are TGTGCAAGTCGCTTTTTGGGTGGTACAGGGAAATGGACCAAAAACATTCAGTACTTC.